This entry features one TCR beta chain sequence. These data come from a study of cytomegalovirus exposure and HLA in healthy donors. V gave up 4 bases and J gave up 0 bases; unmatched junction bases: 5. The germline CDR1 and CDR2 sequences are MNHEY and SMNVEV (reference sequence). The CDR3 totals 18 residues. Amplification used 60 Vbeta primers and 13 Jbeta primers. In the original workflow: Some 11 million of the 80 million or so unique TCR beta chains counted in a later analysis were shared. Clones were read by immunoSEQ multiplex PCR, and TCRdb kept only the in-frame ones, dropping some. V, J and clone size are those of that table, while D and trimming were read from the DNA. This table has under 200,000 clones, around three quarters appearing once.

The chain has TRBV27 and TRBJ2-4; 14 nucleotides agree with TRBD2. Sample: PBMCs. The TCR sequence derives from a woman aged 40 to 50 in good health and CMV-seronegative. The CDR3 region has the DNA TGTGCCAGCAGTTCGGGACTAGCGGGAGACCTAGCCAAAAACATTCAGTACTTC. This encodes CASSSGLAGDLAKNIQYF.